This is a list of T cell receptor beta chains from one sample in a study of CD8 T cells in Susac syndrome. TCRdb redid the calling of the immunoSEQ multiplex PCR reads with MiXCR, one entry per CDR3 protein. The sample shows over 200,000 distinct CDR3 sequences, roughly 94% of them seen only once. The material sequenced was CD4+ T cells from PBMCs. Receptors were obtained from a human donor with multiple sclerosis. The CDR3 runs from the conserved cysteine through the conserved F or W. Each record gives: V gene, J gene, clone size, D gene, CDR3 DNA, CDR3 protein. D genes are given only for firm matches. Clone size is not always given. Where it is, it says once, few, many or a class for expanded clones.

>TRBV9|TRBJ2-6|once|-
TGTGCCAGCACGGCGGGGAACCGCAACGTCCTGACTTTC
CASTAGNRNVLTF
>TRBV7-6|TRBJ2-7|-|-
TGTGCCAGCAGCCCTGGTCGTAGGGAGCAGTACTTC
CASSPGRREQYF
>TRBV29-1|TRBJ2-1|-|-
TGCAGCTCGGGAAGGGGTTTGGGTTCCAATGAGCAGTTCTTC
CSSGRGLGSNEQFF
>TRBV29-1|TRBJ2-1|-|TRBD1
TGCAGCGTTGGACAGGGGTACAACAATGAGCAGTTCTTC
CSVGQGYNNEQFF
>TRBV27|TRBJ1-2|-|TRBD1
TGTGCCAGCAGTTTAAGTAGACAGGGGTTCTATGGCTACACCTTC
CASSLSRQGFYGYTF
>TRBV7-9|TRBJ2-5|-|-
TGTGCCAGCAGCTTAAACTCTGGGGAGACCCAGTACTTC
CASSLNSGETQYF
>TRBV30|TRBJ1-1|-|-
TGTGCGTTCGTTGGGGGCACTGAAGCTTTCTTT
CAFVGGTEAFF
>TRBV7-6|TRBJ1-2|-|TRBD1
TGTGCCAGCAGCTTAGGTATACAGGGGGTTGACGGCTACACCTTC
CASSLGIQGVDGYTF
>TRBV2|TRBJ2-1|-|-
TGTGCCAGCACCGAGTACAATGAGCAGTTCTTC
CASTEYNEQFF
>TRBV20-1|TRBJ2-3|-|TRBD1
TGCAGTGCACAAGACAGGGGTCCTAAAGAGGATACGCAGTATTTT
CSAQDRGPKEDTQYF
>TRBV27|TRBJ1-1|-|TRBD1
TGTGCCAGCAGTTACCAGGGACAGGGGCGAACTGAAGCTTTCTTT
CASSYQGQGRTEAFF
>TRBV7-2|TRBJ2-7|once|TRBD1
TGTGCCAGCAACAGGGACAGCGGACCCTACGAGCAGTACTTC
CASNRDSGPYEQYF
>TRBV3-1|TRBJ1-5|-|-
TGTGCCAGCAGCCAAGCCCCACATCAGCCCCAGCATTTT
CASSQAPHQPQHF
>TRBV29-1|TRBJ2-1|-|TRBD2
TGCAGCGTTGGCCCGCGGGGGGTTGTGTTCTTC
CSVGPRGVVFF
>TRBV3-1|TRBJ2-1|-|-
TGTGCCAGCAGCCGAGCGACAGCTTCCTACAATGAGCAGTTCTTC
CASSRATASYNEQFF
>TRBV12-3/TRBV12-4|TRBJ2-5|-|-
TGTGCCAGCAGTAACTTCGGACAGAGGTACCAAGAGACCCAGTACTTC
CASSNFGQRYQETQYF
>TRBV29-1|TRBJ2-3|-|TRBD2
TGCAGCGTTGGAGTGGTAGCGGGGGGGCTAGATACGCAGTATTTT
CSVGVVAGGLDTQYF
>TRBV12-3/TRBV12-4|TRBJ1-5|-|TRBD1
TGTGCCAGCAGTGCGAGGGGGCGGGAGCCCCAGCATTTT
CASSARGREPQHF
>TRBV2|TRBJ1-4|once|-
TGTGCCAGCAGTGGTGAGCCTGGTCATGAAAAACTGTTTTTT
CASSGEPGHEKLFF